The 12 T cell receptor beta chains below were found in one sample sequenced in a study of blood T cell repertoires in COVID-19. The data were produced by immunoSEQ multiplex PCR, yet TCRdb's version contains in-frame clones alone and is incomplete. The sample shows around 150,000 clones, more than 60% of them seen only once. The sample was peripheral blood. The receptors stem from a man between 60 and 75 years old with acute or convalescent COVID-19.

This sequence joins TRBV19 and TRBJ1-1, with 11 bases aligning to TRBD1. The germline gives CDR1 LNHDA, CDR2 SQIVND (reference sequence). The junction had 12 bases not matched to a gene; V was cut back by 8 bases and J by 4 bases. The CDR3 contains 16 residues. CDR3 in amino acids: CASSVHGQGAGTEAFF. The CDR3 nucleotides are TGTGCCAGTTCCGTTCATGGACAGGGGGCGGGCACTGAAGCTTTCTTT.

The chain couples TRBV4-1 to TRBJ2-6; D gene ambiguous. CDR1 is MGHRA and CDR2 is YSYEKL in the germline V gene. This CDR3 contains 15 residues. V lost 1 base and J 4 bases, leaving 8 bases between the germline ends. The CDR3 region is CASSQVGPGANVLTF. DNA for the CDR3: TGCGCCAGCAGCCAAGTTGGGCCCGGGGCCAACGTCCTGACTTTC.

This clone was found a few times. The chain has TRBV19 and TRBJ1-4; D possibly corresponds to TRBD1 (5 bases). The CDR3 extends over 15 amino acids. Trimming stripped 5 bases from V and 7 bases from J, with 17 bases between. Germline lookup yields CDR1 LNHDA and CDR2 SQIVND (reference sequence). As DNA, the CDR3 is TGTGCCAGTAGTGATAACGCAGGGAGGAGTGAAAAACTGTTTTTT. Amino acids: CASSDNAGRSEKLFF.

The chain has TRBV5-6 and TRBJ1-2; D is unclear. V was cut by 4 bases and J by 3 bases, with 13 bases left in between. Per germline, CDR1 SGHDT and CDR2 YYEEEE. The CDR3 is 14 residues long. In nucleotides, the CDR3 is TGTGCCAGCAGCGAATGGGAGGGATACTATGGCTACACCTTC. As protein: CASSEWEGYYGYTF. Complete variable domain (other parts from reference TRBV5-6 and TRBJ1-2): DAGVTQSPTHLIKTRGQQVTLRCSPKSGHDTVSWYQQALGQGPQFIFQYYEEEERQRGNFPDRFSGHQFPNYSSELNVNALLLGDSALYLCASSEWEGYYGYTFGSGTRLTVV.

This clone was seen a handful of times. The chain recombines TRBV5-6 with TRBJ1-1, with unresolved D. CDR3 length equals 15 residues. With 0 bases removed from V and 2 bases from J, the gap between germline ends came to 11 bases. CDR1 is SGHDT and CDR2 is YYEEEE in the germline V gene. The CDR3 loop reads CASSLVESRNTEAFF. The CDR3 DNA is TGTGCCAGCAGCTTGGTCGAGAGTCGTAACACTGAAGCTTTCTTT.

The V and J genes are TRBV11-3 and TRBJ1-5, with TRBD1 matching 10 bases. The CDR3 contains 22 residues. Germline CDR1 SGHNT, CDR2 YENEEA. The trim removed 0 bases at V and 8 bases at J, leaving 25 bases unmatched. The CDR3 DNA is TGTGCCAGCAGCTTAGAAACACTGATAAAGGACAGGGGGATTGGGGTCCGGGAGCCCCAGCATTTT. Its translation: CASSLETLIKDRGIGVREPQHF. The full variable domain, in which reference TRBV11-3 and TRBJ1-5 provide the parts outside the CDR3, is EAGVVQSPRYKIIEKKQPVAFWCNPISGHNTLYWYLQNLGQGPELLIRYENEEAVDDSQLPKDRFSAERLKGVDSTLKIQPAELGDSAVYLCASSLETLIKDRGIGVREPQHFGDGTRLSIL.

This rearrangement joins TRBV3-1 (or the pseudogene TRBV3-2) to TRBJ1-1; a possible D gene is TRBD1 (6 bases). This CDR3 is 14 amino acids long. Trimming took off 2 bases at V and 5 bases at J, with 12 bases between the two ends. Germline-derived CDR1 and CDR2 are LGHDT and YNNKEL (reference sequence). The chain's CDR3 is CASSQRGGRTEAFF. For the CDR3, the DNA is TGTGCCAGCAGCCAAAGGGGGGGGCGGACTGAAGCTTTCTTT.

This rearrangement joins TRBV9 to TRBJ2-2; 12 positions match TRBD1. The CDR3 sequence is 18 residues long. Germline CDR1 SGDLS, CDR2 YYNGEE. Losses at the gene ends were 6 bases for V and 2 bases for J; bases not matched to a gene: 11. DNA for the CDR3: TGTGCCAGCACCGGGACAGGGGGCCGAAAAGGAAACACCGGGGAGCTGTTTTTT. It translates to CASTGTGGRKGNTGELFF.

The chain links TRBV2 to TRBJ2-1; 8 bases agree with TRBD2. V lost 8 bases to trimming and J lost 2 bases; unmatched junction nucleotides: 5. This CDR3 has 14 residues. Germline V gene lookup returns CDR1 SNHLY and CDR2 FYNNEI. The CDR3 loop reads CASLSGEPYNEQFF. The CDR3 DNA reads TGTGCCAGCCTTAGCGGGGAGCCCTACAATGAGCAGTTCTTC.

This clone was seen just once. V and J are TRBV5-1 and TRBJ2-5; maybe TRBD1 (6 bases). V was clipped by 4 bases and J by 5 bases, with 12 bases between them. The CDR3 has 13 amino acids. Germline V lookup: CDR1 SGHRS, CDR2 YFSETQ. CDR3 loop: CASSAQGAETQYF. For the CDR3, the DNA is TGCGCCAGCAGCGCACAGGGTGCGGAGACCCAGTACTTC. The full variable domain, with the rest looked up from reference TRBV5-1 and TRBJ2-5, is KAGVTQTPRYLIKTRGQQVTLSCSPISGHRSVSWYQQTPGQGLQFLFEYFSETQRNKGNFPGRFSGRQFSNSRSEMNVSTLELGDSALYLCASSAQGAETQYFGPGTRLLVL.

The V call is TRBV11-2, the J call TRBJ2-5; D unclear. With 1 base removed from V and 3 bases from J, the gap between germline ends came to 3 bases. The germline gives CDR1 SGHAT, CDR2 FQNNGV. The CDR3 sequence is 12 residues long. CDR3 in DNA: TGTGCCAGCAGCTTAGGAGAAGAGACCCAGTACTTC. Translated: CASSLGEETQYF.

This chain joins TRBV7-3 and TRBJ2-2; D is ambiguous. Trimming removed 5 bases from V and 1 base from J, with 8 bases in between. Germline V gene lookup returns CDR1 SGHTA and CDR2 FQGTGA. CDR3 length: 14 amino acids. CDR3 residues: CASSLRWNTGELFF. In DNA, the CDR3 is TGTGCCAGCAGCCTCCGTTGGAACACCGGGGAGCTGTTTTTT.